Below, 29 T cell receptor beta chains from the same sample are listed, as sequenced in a study of metastatic and nonmetastatic thyroid tumors. All patients were untreated before thyroid surgery. TCRdb re-called clones from the PCR reads using MiXCR. The sample contains 4,000 to 5,500 clones, 20% to 25% of which appear only once. Specimen: tumor tissue. The receptor set was obtained from a male donor with papillary thyroid cancer or a benign thyroid nodule (not recorded which). Some clones in this sample may be carry-over from other donors' samples.

In its sample, this clone was seen many times. The rearrangement links TRBV12-3 or TRBV12-4 to TRBJ2-1, with D possibly TRBD1 on 5 matching bases. V lost 4 bases to trimming and J lost 1 base, with 20 bases between them. The CDR3 covers 18 residues. CDR3 in DNA: TGTGCCAGCAGTTCCTTGGTGGGGATTGGGGCTTCCTACAATGAGCAGTTCTTC. The encoded protein is CASSSLVGIGASYNEQFF.

V is TRBV6-2 or TRBV6-3 and J is TRBJ2-1; TRBD2 matches 10 bases. The CDR3 sequence is 14 residues long. V lost 0 bases to trimming and J lost 7 bases; unmatched junction nucleotides: 0. Germline CDR1 reads MNHEY; CDR2 reads SVGEGT. The CDR3 bases are TGTGCCAGCAGTTACTCGACTAGCGGGAATGAGCAGTTCTTC. This translates into CASSYSTSGNEQFF.

The J gene is TRBJ2-1, the V gene TRBV11-3; 11 bases fit TRBD2. The CDR3 loop spans 19 amino acids. Germline values: CDR1 SGHNT, CDR2 YENEEA. V was clipped by 1 base and J by 6 bases; unmatched bases: 14. The CDR3 spells CASSLGNSGRAQGSNEQFF. As DNA, the CDR3 is TGTGCCAGCAGCTTAGGGAATAGCGGGAGGGCCCAGGGGAGCAATGAGCAGTTCTTC. The full variable domain, rest sourced from reference TRBV11-3 and TRBJ2-1, is EAGVVQSPRYKIIEKKQPVAFWCNPISGHNTLYWYLQNLGQGPELLIRYENEEAVDDSQLPKDRFSAERLKGVDSTLKIQPAELGDSAVYLCASSLGNSGRAQGSNEQFFGPGTRLTVL.

Judged by abundance, this clone is medium-sized. This rearrangement joins TRBV6-4 to TRBJ1-1, with a tentative D call TRBD1 (6 bases). The CDR3 loop spans 15 amino acids. V gave up 0 bases and J gave up 1 base, with 9 bases separating them. Germline V gene data show CDR1 as MRHNA and CDR2 as SNTAGT. The CDR3 region has the DNA TGTGCCAGCAGTGACTCCCCGGACAGGAACACTGAAGCTTTCTTT. It translates to CASSDSPDRNTEAFF.

This chain uses TRBV18 with TRBJ2-5; 10 nucleotides match TRBD1. The CDR3 is 15 residues long. CDR1 is KGHSH and CDR2 is LQKENI in the germline V gene. The ends lost 2 bases at V and 5 bases at J; junction bases unmatched: 5. The CDR3 reads CASSPTGQGMETQYF. CDR3 in DNA: TGTGCCAGCTCACCAACGGGACAGGGGATGGAGACCCAGTACTTC.

This clone rates as large (0.1 to 1%). V is TRBV28 and J is TRBJ2-7, with 7 bases aligning to TRBD1. CDR3 length: 15 residues. Per the germline V gene, CDR1 is MDHEN and CDR2 is SYDVKM. Trimming took 1 base from V and 0 from J; bases not matched to a gene: 3. In DNA, the CDR3 is TGTGCCAGCAGTTTATCCCGGGACAGCTCCTACGAGCAGTACTTC. Translation: CASSLSRDSSYEQYF.

V gene TRBV4-1 combines with J gene TRBJ2-7; the match to TRBD1 covers 9 bases. Per the germline V gene, CDR1 is MGHRA and CDR2 is YSYEKL. The CDR3 length is 13 residues. Germline trimming cut 5 bases from V and 3 bases from J; bases unmatched to any gene: 2. The CDR3 is CASSSGQGYEQYF. CDR3 sequence (DNA): TGCGCCAGCAGCTCGGGACAGGGCTACGAGCAGTACTTC.

V gene TRBV30 combines with J gene TRBJ1-5; TRBD1 might be the D (5 bases). The CDR3 consists of 13 residues. Trimming pared 1 base from V and 2 bases from J, leaving 6 bases between. CDR1 and CDR2 from the germline V gene are GTSNPN and SVGIG (reference sequence). The CDR3 DNA reads TGTGCCTGGAGTGCGGGGCGCAATCAGCCCCAGCATTTT. It is translated as CAWSAGRNQPQHF.

This clone was counted at least ten times. The chain couples TRBV5-5 to TRBJ1-5; D is undetermined. Between the trimmed V and J ends, which lost 0 bases and 0 bases, there was a span of 10 bases. Germline V gives CDR1 SGHKS, CDR2 YYEKEE (reference sequence). The CDR3 contains 16 residues. In DNA form, the CDR3 reads TGTGCCAGCAGCTTGGAGGCTTCACCTAGCAATCAGCCCCAGCATTTT. It specifies CASSLEASPSNQPQHF.

The V gene is TRBV6-2 or TRBV6-3, the J gene TRBJ1-5; D is uncertain. The CDR3 extends over 12 amino acids. Germline V gene data show CDR1 as MNHEY and CDR2 as SVGEGT. V lost 5 bases and J 3 bases, leaving 5 bases between the germline ends. The CDR3, as DNA: TGTGCCAGCAGTCTACCCAATCAGCCCCAGCATTTT. It translates to CASSLPNQPQHF.

This clone was picked up many times. This chain joins TRBV28 and TRBJ2-7; D gene ambiguous. There are 13 residues in the CDR3. Germline V gives CDR1 MDHEN, CDR2 SYDVKM. Trimming removed 3 bases at V and 3 bases at J, with 9 bases between. CDR3 loop: CASSLGIHYEQYF. CDR3 nucleotide sequence: TGTGCCAGCAGTTTGGGGATACACTACGAGCAGTACTTC.

This clone was picked up a small number of times. The chain combines TRBV27 with TRBJ1-5, with D unclear. The CDR3 extends over 14 amino acids. Per germline, CDR1 MNHEY and CDR2 SMNVEV (reference sequence). Trimming removed 4 bases from V and 2 bases from J, with 9 bases in between. The CDR3 coding sequence is TGTGCCAGCAGTTCCCACGGGGGCAATCAGCCCCAGCATTTT. Its translation is CASSSHGGNQPQHF.

J is TRBJ1-5 and V is TRBV6-2 or TRBV6-3, with D possibly TRBD1 on 6 matching bases. V shed 7 bases and J shed 6 bases, with 16 bases lying between them. From germline, CDR1 is MNHEY and CDR2 SVGEGT. The CDR3 covers 14 residues. The CDR3 nucleotides are TGTGCCAGCACCAAACAGGGAGGTGGTCAGCCCCAGCATTTT. Translating gives CASTKQGGGQPQHF.

This clone was seen a handful of times. The sample holds other DNA sequences that translate to the same CDR3. This chain uses TRBV5-4 with TRBJ2-2; D perhaps matches TRBD1 (6 bases). With 4 bases removed from V and 6 bases from J, the gap between germline ends came to 13 bases. This CDR3 has 14 residues. Germline V lookup: CDR1 SGHNT, CDR2 YYREEE (reference sequence). CDR3 sequence: CASSVRTVAGELFF. DNA for the CDR3: TGTGCCAGCAGCGTACGGACAGTAGCCGGGGAGCTGTTTTTT.

A word on this clone: Just one base apart from a much larger clone, this may be a read error. V gene TRBV9 combines with J gene TRBJ2-1; 9 nucleotides line up with TRBD1. The CDR3 covers 16 residues. The V segment lost 4 bases and the J segment 6 bases; nucleotides outside the gene matches: 11. Looked up from germline, CDR1 is SGDLS and CDR2 is YYNGEE. In DNA form, the CDR3 reads TGTGCCAGCAGCTTACGCTCCGGGACAGGGAGCAATGAGCAGTTCTTC. This translates into CASSLRSGTGSNEQFF.

The chain carries TRBV6-4 and TRBJ2-5; perhaps D is TRBD1 or TRBD2 (5 bases each). With the DNA end fitting TRBJ2-1 better, the J assignment may be wrong. The CDR3 length is 15 residues. Germline V CDR1 and CDR2: MRHNA, SNTAGT. The CDR3 here is CASSRDQYSGNEQFF. In DNA form, the CDR3 reads TGTGCCAGCAGCCGGGACCAGTACTCGGGAAATGAGCAGTTCTTC.

The rearrangement links TRBV12-3 or TRBV12-4 to TRBJ2-1; perhaps TRBD1 as D (6 bases). V shed 0 bases and J shed 4 bases, with 13 bases lying between them. This CDR3 is 16 amino acids long. CDR3 bases: TGTGCCAGCAGTTTAGCGGGGGCCCTCTTTTACAATGAGCAGTTCTTC. Amino acids: CASSLAGALFYNEQFF.

V usage is TRBV2 and J usage is TRBJ1-5; TRBD1 might be the D (5 bases). The germline CDR1 and CDR2 sequences are SNHLY and FYNNEI. Trimming removed 7 bases at V and 2 bases at J, with 12 bases between. The CDR3 runs to 14 residues. This chain's CDR3 is CASTAGVGNQPQHF. The CDR3 nucleotides read TGTGCCAGCACAGCGGGGGTTGGCAATCAGCCCCAGCATTTT.

This clone was detected only a few times. The chain employs TRBV6-1 and TRBJ2-3, with D possibly called TRBD1 or TRBD2 (6 bases each). Trimming took 8 bases from V and 0 from J, leaving 12 bases between them. Germline V CDR1 and CDR2: MNHNS, SASEGT. The CDR3 is 14 amino acids. The chain's CDR3 is CASQGGGSTDTQYF. CDR3 nucleotides: TGTGCCAGCCAAGGAGGGGGAAGCACAGATACGCAGTATTTT.

This clone was seen more than once but under ten times. CDR3 sequence: CASSYPLAGIADTQYF. The CDR3 bases are TGTGCCAGCAGTTACCCCCTAGCGGGAATCGCAGATACGCAGTATTTT. The chain carries TRBV6-2 or TRBV6-3 and TRBJ2-3; 9 bases are a match to TRBD2. This CDR3 contains 16 residues. V shed 2 bases and J 4 bases; nucleotides not matched to a gene: 7. CDR1 and CDR2 from the germline V gene are MNHEY and SVGEGT.

With respect to this clone: A read error may explain this, as a much larger clone is one base away. The same CDR3 arises from other DNA sequences in this sample as well. The CDR3 protein is CASSSKFLYNEQFF. The CDR3 DNA is TGTGCCAGTAGTTCTAAGTTTCTGTACAATGAGCAGTTCTTC. The gene calls are TRBV19 and TRBJ2-1; D gene ambiguous. Per germline, CDR1 LNHDA and CDR2 SQIVND (reference sequence). The CDR3 has 14 amino acids. The V gene lost 5 bases and the J gene lost 4 bases, with 12 bases spanning the gap.

This clone was observed at least ten times. The V gene is TRBV27, the J gene TRBJ2-7; 11 bases line up with TRBD1. This CDR3 comprises 14 residues. Germline-derived CDR1 and CDR2 are MNHEY and SMNVEV (reference sequence). V trimming: 5 bases; J trimming: 7 bases; junction bases outside the gene matches: 7. In nucleotides, the CDR3 is TGTGCCAGCAGTAGGGACAGGGGGTACGGTGAGCAGTACTTC. Its translation: CASSRDRGYGEQYF.

This clone came up a few times. Possible read error: a much larger clone is one base away. This chain links TRBV20-1 with TRBJ2-3; no definite D call. Germline V CDR1 and CDR2: DFQATT, SNEGSKA (reference sequence). Trimming cost V 4 bases and J 7 bases, with 3 bases left between them. The CDR3 runs 9 residues. CDR3 DNA sequence: TGCAGTGCTACTAATACGCAGTATTTT. Translated, it gives CSATNTQYF.

This chain joins TRBV10-3 and TRBJ1-2; D is perhaps TRBD1 (5 bases). This CDR3 is built from 14 residues. V dropped 2 bases and J dropped 0 bases, with 7 bases sitting between them. CDR1 ENHRY and CDR2 SYGVKD come from the germline V gene. CDR3 loop: CAISERGPNYGYTF. CDR3 nucleotide sequence: TGTGCCATCAGTGAGAGGGGACCTAACTATGGCTACACCTTC.

This clone is large. The rearrangement uses TRBV2 and TRBJ2-1, with 8 bases aligning to TRBD2. Germline CDR1 is SNHLY and CDR2 is FYNNEI. This CDR3 spans 16 amino acids. J gave up 4 bases and V 6 bases, and 11 bases lay outside the gene matches. CDR3 sequence (DNA): TGTGCCAGCAGGGGATATAGCGGGGTTCTTTACAATGAGCAGTTCTTC. Translating it yields CASRGYSGVLYNEQFF.

This clone was detected only a few times. This may come from a read error, since a much larger clone is one base off. The chain carries TRBV20-1 and TRBJ2-3; D not certain. The V gene's germline CDR1 is DFQATT and CDR2 SNEGSKA (reference sequence). This CDR3 has 15 residues. The ends were cut back, 8 bases at V and 1 base at J, with 19 bases in the middle. CDR3 sequence reads: CSSQDGHTRTDTQYF. CDR3 coding DNA: TGCAGTTCTCAAGACGGTCATACTCGCACAGATACGCAGTATTTT.

Note on this clone: This may stem from a read error, because a much larger clone lies one nucleotide away. The chain carries TRBV27 and TRBJ2-1; D possibly corresponds to TRBD2 (6 bases). The CDR3 spans 14 residues. V was shortened by 7 bases and J by 5 bases, with 15 bases between the two germline ends. Germline-derived CDR1 and CDR2 are MNHEY and SMNVEV (reference sequence). DNA for the CDR3: TGTGCCAGCAATCGGGAGAGGGTGAACAATGAGCAGTTCTTC. Its translation is CASNRERVNNEQFF.

The chain couples TRBV3-1 to TRBJ1-2; no firm D call. From germline, CDR1 is LGHDT and CDR2 YNNKEL (reference sequence). V lost 0 bases to trimming and J lost 3 bases, with 8 bases between them. The CDR3 totals 14 residues. DNA of the CDR3: TGTGCCAGCAGCCAAGAATCGGGATACTATGGCTACACCTTC. Translated: CASSQESGYYGYTF.

This sequence joins TRBV3-1 and TRBJ1-5; D possibly corresponds to TRBD1 (6 bases). This CDR3 is 14 amino acids long. V shed 2 bases and J shed 3 bases, with 8 bases lying between them. CDR1 is LGHDT, CDR2 YNNKEL, per germline (reference sequence). The CDR3 reads CASSQQGINQPQHF. As DNA, the CDR3 is TGTGCCAGCAGCCAACAGGGGATCAATCAGCCCCAGCATTTT.